The clone carrying this T cell receptor (beta chain) was recorded at least ten times. The antigen remains unidentified. Previously described methods and listed TCR primers produced bulk TCR libraries. TCRdb ran MiXCR on the PCR reads and lists one entry per CDR3 protein. The profile shows approximately 59,000 distinct CDR3 sequences, less than 20% of them singletons. This sample stems from a study of molecular identifiers for immune sequencing clone quantification. Study conclusions and caveats: The study found clones above 20 RNA copies held over 97% of effector molecules and under 1% in naive cells.

Libraries of naive CD8 cells were prepared from around 20,000 to 990,000 sorted cells using 10%, 30% or 50% RNA. Germline V lookup: CDR1 SGHDT, CDR2 YYEEEE. V lost 4 bases and J lost 2; bases outside the gene matches: 6. The CDR3 is made up of 15 amino acids. The TCR was taken from a human donor in good health. Some libraries in this study had Jurkat cell RNA spiked in. The V gene is TRBV5-6, the J gene TRBJ2-3; 8 nucleotides line up with TRBD1. The sequenced material came from naive CD8+ T cells from blood, with Jurkat cell RNA spiked in. Subset meaning: FACS-sorted CD8+CD4-CCR7+CD45RA+ naive T cells. The CDR3 DNA sequence: TGTGCCAGCAGCCGGACAGGGCTAATCACAGATACGCAGTATTTT. Protein sequence: CASSRTGLITDTQYF.